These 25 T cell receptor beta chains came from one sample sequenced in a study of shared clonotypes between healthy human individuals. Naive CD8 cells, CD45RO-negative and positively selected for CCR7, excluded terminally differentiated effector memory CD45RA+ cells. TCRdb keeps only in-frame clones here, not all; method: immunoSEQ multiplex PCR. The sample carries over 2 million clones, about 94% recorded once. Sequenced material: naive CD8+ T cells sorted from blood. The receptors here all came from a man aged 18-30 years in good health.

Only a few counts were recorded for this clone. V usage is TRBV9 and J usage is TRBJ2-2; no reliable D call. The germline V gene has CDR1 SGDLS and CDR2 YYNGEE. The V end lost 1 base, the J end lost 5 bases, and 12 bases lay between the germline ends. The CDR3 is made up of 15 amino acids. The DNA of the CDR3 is TGTGCCAGCAGCGTACGGCAGCTGGGGACCGGGGAGCTGTTTTTT. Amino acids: CASSVRQLGTGELFF.

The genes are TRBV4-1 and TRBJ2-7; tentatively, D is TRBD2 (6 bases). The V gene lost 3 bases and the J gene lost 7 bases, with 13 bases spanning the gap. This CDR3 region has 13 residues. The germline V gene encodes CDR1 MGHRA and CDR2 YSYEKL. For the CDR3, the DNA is TGCGCCAGCAGCCAGACGGCGGGGTGGGAGCAGTACTTC. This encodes CASSQTAGWEQYF.

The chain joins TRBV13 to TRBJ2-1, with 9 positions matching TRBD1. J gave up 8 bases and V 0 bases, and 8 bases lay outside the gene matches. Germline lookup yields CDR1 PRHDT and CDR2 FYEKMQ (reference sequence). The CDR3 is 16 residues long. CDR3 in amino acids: CASSLGGQGWFDEQFF. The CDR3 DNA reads TGTGCCAGCAGCTTAGGGGGACAGGGATGGTTCGATGAGCAGTTCTTC.

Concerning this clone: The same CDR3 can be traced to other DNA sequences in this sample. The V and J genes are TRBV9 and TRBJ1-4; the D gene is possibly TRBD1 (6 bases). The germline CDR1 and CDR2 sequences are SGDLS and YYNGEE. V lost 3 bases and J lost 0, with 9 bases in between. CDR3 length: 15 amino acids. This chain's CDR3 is CASSATGATNEKLFF. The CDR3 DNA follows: TGTGCCAGCAGCGCGACAGGAGCAACTAATGAAAAACTGTTTTTT.

CDR3 DNA: TGTGCCAGCAGCGCAGCCGGGACTCCCACCGCCGGGGAGCTGTTTTTT. It translates to CASSAAGTPTAGELFF. The chain has TRBV9 and TRBJ2-2, with D maybe TRBD2 (6 bases). Per germline, CDR1 SGDLS and CDR2 YYNGEE. This CDR3 is built from 16 residues. V shed 3 bases and J shed 6 bases, with 18 bases lying between them.

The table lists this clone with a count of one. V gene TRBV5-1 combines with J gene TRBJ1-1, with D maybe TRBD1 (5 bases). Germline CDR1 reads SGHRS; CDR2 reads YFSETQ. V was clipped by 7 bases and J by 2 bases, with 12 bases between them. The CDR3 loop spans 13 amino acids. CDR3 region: CASSRGGNTEAFF. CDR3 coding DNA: TGCGCCAGCTCCCGGGGGGGAAACACTGAAGCTTTCTTT.

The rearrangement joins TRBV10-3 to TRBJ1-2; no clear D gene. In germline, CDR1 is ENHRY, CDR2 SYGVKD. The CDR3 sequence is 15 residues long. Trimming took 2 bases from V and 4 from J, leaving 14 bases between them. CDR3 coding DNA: TGTGCCATCAGTGAGGTTGACACGTTCGGCTATGGCTACACCTTC. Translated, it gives CAISEVDTFGYGYTF.

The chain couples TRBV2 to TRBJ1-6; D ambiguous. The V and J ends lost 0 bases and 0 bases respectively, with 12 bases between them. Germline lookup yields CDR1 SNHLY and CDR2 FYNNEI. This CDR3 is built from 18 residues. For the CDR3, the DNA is TGTGCCAGCAGTGAAGCAGCGGACTCAAGCTCCTATAATTCACCCCTCCACTTT. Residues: CASSEAADSSSYNSPLHF.

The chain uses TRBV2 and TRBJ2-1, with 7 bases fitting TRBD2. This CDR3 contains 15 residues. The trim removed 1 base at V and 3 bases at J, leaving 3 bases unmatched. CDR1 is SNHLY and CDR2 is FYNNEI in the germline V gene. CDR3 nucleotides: TGTGCCAGCAGTGAAGGCGGGAGAGTCTACAATGAGCAGTTCTTC. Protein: CASSEGGRVYNEQFF.

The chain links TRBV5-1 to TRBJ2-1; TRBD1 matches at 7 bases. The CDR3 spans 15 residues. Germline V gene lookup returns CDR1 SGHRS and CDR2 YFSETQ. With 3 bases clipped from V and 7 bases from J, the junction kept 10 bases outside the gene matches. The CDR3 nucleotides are TGCGCCAGCAGCTCCGGGACAGAGGGTGGGAATGAGCAGTTCTTC. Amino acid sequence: CASSSGTEGGNEQFF.

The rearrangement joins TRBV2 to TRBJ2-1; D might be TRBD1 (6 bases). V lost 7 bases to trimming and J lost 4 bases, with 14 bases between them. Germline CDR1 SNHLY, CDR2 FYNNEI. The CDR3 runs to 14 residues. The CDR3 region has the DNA TGTGCCAGCATTCCCGGACAGCCGTACAATGAGCAGTTCTTC. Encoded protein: CASIPGQPYNEQFF.

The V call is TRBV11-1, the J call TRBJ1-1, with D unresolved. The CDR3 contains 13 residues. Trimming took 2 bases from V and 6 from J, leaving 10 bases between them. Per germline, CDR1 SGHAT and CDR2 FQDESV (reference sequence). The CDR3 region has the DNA TGTGCCAGCAGCTTATGGGGAGGCGCTGAAGCTTTCTTT. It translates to CASSLWGGAEAFF. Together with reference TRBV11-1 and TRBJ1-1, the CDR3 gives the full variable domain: EAEVAQSPRYKITEKSQAVAFWCDPISGHATLYWYRQILGQGPELLVQFQDESVVDDSQLPKDRFSAERLKGVDSTLKIQPAELGDSAMYLCASSLWGGAEAFFGQGTRLTVV.

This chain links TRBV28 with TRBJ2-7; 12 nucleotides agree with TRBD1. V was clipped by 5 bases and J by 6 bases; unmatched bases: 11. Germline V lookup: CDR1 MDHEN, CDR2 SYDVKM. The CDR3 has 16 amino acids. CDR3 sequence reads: CASSIPWDRGRSEQYF. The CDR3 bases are TGTGCCAGCAGTATCCCTTGGGACAGGGGGCGTAGCGAGCAGTACTTC.

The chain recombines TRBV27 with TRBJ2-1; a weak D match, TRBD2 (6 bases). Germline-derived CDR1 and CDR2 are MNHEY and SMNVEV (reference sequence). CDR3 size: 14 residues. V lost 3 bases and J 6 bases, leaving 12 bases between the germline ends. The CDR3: CASSFKGGANEQFF. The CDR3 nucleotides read TGTGCCAGCAGTTTTAAGGGCGGGGCCAATGAGCAGTTCTTC.

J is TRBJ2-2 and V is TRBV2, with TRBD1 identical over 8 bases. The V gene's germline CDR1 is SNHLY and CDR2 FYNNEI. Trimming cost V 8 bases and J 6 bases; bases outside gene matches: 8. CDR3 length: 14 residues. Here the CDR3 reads CASLSGTGAGELFF. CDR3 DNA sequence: TGTGCCAGCCTGTCCGGGACAGGCGCCGGGGAGCTGTTTTTT.

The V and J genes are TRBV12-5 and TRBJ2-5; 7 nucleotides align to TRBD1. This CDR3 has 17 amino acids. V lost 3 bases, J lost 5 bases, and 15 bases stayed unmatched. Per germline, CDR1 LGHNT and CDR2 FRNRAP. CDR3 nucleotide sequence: TGTGCTAGTGGTTTCTGGGGCAGGGGGACCCTTCGGGAGACCCAGTACTTC. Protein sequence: CASGFWGRGTLRETQYF.

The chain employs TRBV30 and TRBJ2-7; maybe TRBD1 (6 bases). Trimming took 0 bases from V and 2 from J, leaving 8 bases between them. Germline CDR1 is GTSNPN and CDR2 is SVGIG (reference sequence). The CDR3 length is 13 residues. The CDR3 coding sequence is TGTGCCTGGAGTGTGAAGGGGGCCTACGAGCAGTACTTC. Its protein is CAWSVKGAYEQYF.

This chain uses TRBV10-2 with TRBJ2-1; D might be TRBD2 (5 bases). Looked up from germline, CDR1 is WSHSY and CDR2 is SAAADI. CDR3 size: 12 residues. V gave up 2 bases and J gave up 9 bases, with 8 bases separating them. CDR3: CASSELGGEQFF. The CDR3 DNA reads TGCGCCAGCAGTGAGCTCGGAGGTGAGCAGTTCTTC.

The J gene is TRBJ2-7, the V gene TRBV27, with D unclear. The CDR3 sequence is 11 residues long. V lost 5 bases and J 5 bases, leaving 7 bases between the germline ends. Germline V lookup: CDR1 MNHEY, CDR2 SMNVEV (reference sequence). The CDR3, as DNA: TGTGCCAGCAGTACAATCCACGAGCAGTACTTC. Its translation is CASSTIHEQYF.

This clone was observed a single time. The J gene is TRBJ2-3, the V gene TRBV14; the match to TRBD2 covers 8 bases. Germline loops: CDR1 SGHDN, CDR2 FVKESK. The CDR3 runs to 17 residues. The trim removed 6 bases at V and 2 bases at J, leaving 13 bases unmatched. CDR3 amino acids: CASSLFIAGPLTDTQYF. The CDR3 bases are TGTGCCAGCAGTCTTTTTATAGCGGGGCCCCTCACAGATACGCAGTATTTT.

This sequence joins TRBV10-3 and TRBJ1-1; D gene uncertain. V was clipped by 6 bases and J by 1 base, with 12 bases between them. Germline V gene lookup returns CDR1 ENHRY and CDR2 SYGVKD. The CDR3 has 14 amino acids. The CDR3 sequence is CAIRWGEKNTEAFF. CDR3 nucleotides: TGTGCCATCAGGTGGGGAGAAAAGAACACTGAAGCTTTCTTT.

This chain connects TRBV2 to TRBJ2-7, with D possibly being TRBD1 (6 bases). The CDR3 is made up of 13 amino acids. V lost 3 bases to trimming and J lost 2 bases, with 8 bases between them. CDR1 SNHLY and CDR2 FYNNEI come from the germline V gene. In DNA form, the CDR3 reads TGTGCCAGCAGTGAGCACAGGGCCTACGAGCAGTACTTC. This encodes CASSEHRAYEQYF.

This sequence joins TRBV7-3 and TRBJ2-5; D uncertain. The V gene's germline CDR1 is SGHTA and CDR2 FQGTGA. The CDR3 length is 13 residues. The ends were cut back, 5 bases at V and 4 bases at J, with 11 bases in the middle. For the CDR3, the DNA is TGTGCCAGCAGCCCGGGCCGTGGAGAGACCCAGTACTTC. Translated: CASSPGRGETQYF.

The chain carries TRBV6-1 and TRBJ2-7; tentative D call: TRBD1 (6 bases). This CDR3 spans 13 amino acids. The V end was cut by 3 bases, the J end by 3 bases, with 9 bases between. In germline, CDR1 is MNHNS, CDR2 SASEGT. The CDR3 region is CASSDAGDYEQYF. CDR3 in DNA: TGTGCCAGCAGTGACGCAGGGGACTACGAGCAGTACTTC.

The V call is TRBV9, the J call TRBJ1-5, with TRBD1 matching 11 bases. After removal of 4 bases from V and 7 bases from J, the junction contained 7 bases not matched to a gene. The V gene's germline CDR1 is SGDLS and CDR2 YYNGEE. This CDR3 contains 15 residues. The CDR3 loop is CASSPGQGAGQPQHF. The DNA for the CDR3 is TGTGCCAGCAGCCCTGGACAGGGGGCCGGGCAGCCCCAGCATTTT.